The 30 T cell receptor beta chains presented below share a single source sample, sequenced in a study of CD8 T cells in ankylosing spondylitis. Whole-study results and caveats: Ankylosing spondylitis blood appeared to be characterized by a TCR beta motif of several highly homologous variants.

TCRdb re-called the 5' RACE reads with MiXCR, one entry per CDR3 protein. The sample lists 700,000 or so distinct CDR3 sequences; about 20% were seen once. The antigens these receptors bind are not known. Sequenced sample: blood, either unsorted or a sorted T cell fraction (not recorded which). These receptors came from a male donor with ankylosing spondylitis.

This clonotype was seen a few times. The V gene is TRBV6-2 or TRBV6-3, the J gene TRBJ2-1, with a possible D match to TRBD1 (5 bases). V lost 6 bases and J 3 bases, leaving 9 bases between the germline ends. This CDR3 comprises 13 residues. Germline V gene sequence: CDR1 MNHEY, CDR2 SVGEGT. This chain's CDR3 is CASRPDSYNEQFF. DNA of the CDR3: TGTGCCAGCAGGCCCGACAGCTACAATGAGCAGTTCTTC.

CDR3 in amino acids: CASSHRTGDDEAFF. CDR3 nucleotide sequence: TGCGCCAGCAGCCACCGGACAGGGGATGATGAAGCTTTCTTT. The V and J genes are TRBV4-1 and TRBJ1-1; 9 bases are shared with TRBD1. Per germline, CDR1 MGHRA and CDR2 YSYEKL. Trimming at V came to 3 bases and at J to 7 bases, leaving 6 bases not matched to a gene. The CDR3 contains 14 residues.

This clonotype was observed at least ten times. The chain employs TRBV20-1 and TRBJ2-1; 7 positions agree with TRBD1. V shed 6 bases, J shed 4 bases, and the junction held 9 bases outside the gene matches. The germline V gene has CDR1 DFQATT and CDR2 SNEGSKA (reference sequence). This CDR3 comprises 14 residues. The DNA of the CDR3 is TGCAGTGCAAACGACAGGGACAGATACAATGAGCAGTTCTTC. It yields the protein CSANDRDRYNEQFF.

Only a few counts were recorded for this clonotype. CDR3 nucleotides: TGCGCCAGCAGCCAACGGACAGGGACCTACGAGCAGTACTTC. Its protein is CASSQRTGTYEQYF. The chain couples TRBV4-1 to TRBJ2-7; the match to TRBD1 covers 8 bases. V shed 2 bases and J 2 bases; nucleotides not matched to a gene: 2. Germline CDR1 reads MGHRA; CDR2 reads YSYEKL. The CDR3 totals 14 residues.

This clonotype was counted only a few times. The CDR3 protein is CAWGRRANYGYTF. CDR3 in DNA: TGTGCCTGGGGTCGGAGAGCTAACTATGGCTACACCTTC. The chain uses TRBV30 and TRBJ1-2; D gene uncertain. Between the trimmed V and J ends, which lost 5 bases and 0 bases, there was a span of 10 bases. Germline loops: CDR1 GTSNPN, CDR2 SVGIG (reference sequence). The CDR3 consists of 13 residues.

The V gene is TRBV9, the J gene TRBJ2-4, with D unclear. The germline V and J ends were trimmed by 0 bases and 8 bases, with 12 bases remaining between them. CDR3 length: 14 residues. Germline-derived CDR1 and CDR2 are SGDLS and YYNGEE. The CDR3 spells CASSVDTRVDIQYF. CDR3 bases: TGTGCCAGCAGCGTAGACACCCGGGTGGACATTCAGTACTTC.

V is TRBV20-1 and J is TRBJ1-5, with D possibly matching TRBD1 (6 bases). The CDR3 runs to 13 residues. V was pared by 2 bases and J by 7 bases, with 12 bases between. Germline CDR1 and CDR2: DFQATT and SNEGSKA (reference sequence). CDR3 sequence: CSARLRQDQPQHF. CDR3 nucleotide sequence: TGCAGTGCTAGATTGAGACAGGACCAGCCCCAGCATTTT.

The gene calls are TRBV7-9 and TRBJ2-7; 9 bases match TRBD1. The V gene end was trimmed by 5 bases and the J gene end by 6 bases; junction bases not matched to a gene: 2. Germline CDR1 reads SEHNR; CDR2 reads FQNEAQ (reference sequence). The CDR3 totals 12 residues. CDR3 sequence reads: CASSEDRGEQYF. The CDR3 nucleotides read TGTGCCAGCAGCGAGGACAGGGGCGAGCAGTACTTC.

V gene TRBV5-1 combines with J gene TRBJ2-1, with D tentatively TRBD2 (7 bases). V lost 3 bases to trimming and J lost 9 bases, with 19 bases between them. There are 15 residues in the CDR3. Germline values: CDR1 SGHRS, CDR2 YFSETQ. This chain's CDR3 is CASSWLGGGASEQFF. In nucleotides, the CDR3 is TGCGCCAGCAGCTGGCTAGGTGGGGGGGCCAGTGAGCAGTTCTTC.

The J gene is TRBJ1-2, the V gene TRBV10-3; D call uncertain. The V gene's germline CDR1 is ENHRY and CDR2 SYGVKD. V was cut by 3 bases and J by 9 bases, with 14 bases left in between. The CDR3 extends over 13 amino acids. The CDR3 spells CAISETIPGSYTF. The DNA for the CDR3 is TGTGCCATCAGTGAAACCATTCCGGGTAGCTACACCTTC.

This clonotype has a count of ten or more. The V gene is TRBV20-1, the J gene TRBJ2-3; D remains ambiguous. Per the germline V gene, CDR1 is DFQATT and CDR2 is SNEGSKA (reference sequence). This CDR3 has 11 amino acids. Trimming stripped 6 bases from V and 6 bases from J, with 10 bases between. CDR3 nucleotide sequence: TGCAGTGCGGATTTTGGGGATACGCAGTATTTT. Its protein product is CSADFGDTQYF.

This clonotype was recorded a few times. The J gene is TRBJ1-4, the V gene TRBV15; no definite D call. The CDR3 is 15 amino acids. V lost 5 bases to trimming and J lost 3 bases, with 13 bases between them. Germline V gives CDR1 LNHNV, CDR2 YYDKDF (reference sequence). CDR3 in amino acids: CATSGHNPPNEKLFF. CDR3 sequence (DNA): TGTGCCACCAGCGGCCACAACCCACCTAATGAAAAACTGTTTTTT.

This clonotype came up a few times. The V call is TRBV18, the J call TRBJ2-4, with 12 bases lining up with TRBD2. The CDR3 has 19 amino acids. Unmatched junction bases numbered 11, after V lost 4 bases and J lost 1 base. Germline V lookup: CDR1 KGHSH, CDR2 LQKENI. In nucleotides, the CDR3 is TGTGCCAGCTCACTCATGACTAGCGGGAGCGGTGGGGCCAAAAACATTCAGTACTTC. Protein: CASSLMTSGSGGAKNIQYF. The full variable domain, its missing parts supplied by reference TRBV18 and TRBJ2-4, is NAGVMQNPRHLVRRRGQEARLRCSPMKGHSHVYWYRQLPEEGLKFMVYLQKENIIDESGMPKERFSAEFPKEGPSILRIQQVVRGDSAAYFCASSLMTSGSGGAKNIQYFGAGTRLSVL.

This sequence joins TRBV4-1 and TRBJ1-4; D is uncertain. This CDR3 contains 14 residues. Germline CDR1 MGHRA, CDR2 YSYEKL. V lost 4 bases and J lost 3, with 9 bases in between. Written as DNA, the CDR3 is TGCGCCAGCAGCCGACATACCCCTAATGAAAAACTGTTTTTT. Encoded protein: CASSRHTPNEKLFF.

The V gene is TRBV24-1, the J gene TRBJ2-3; D tentatively fits TRBD1 or TRBD2 (5 bases each). The CDR3 runs 15 residues. The V gene lost 4 bases and the J gene lost 1 base, with 11 bases spanning the gap. Germline loops: CDR1 KGHDR, CDR2 SFDVKD. Here the CDR3 DNA reads TGTGCCACCAGTGACTCGGGACCCCGCACAGATACGCAGTATTTT. Encoded protein: CATSDSGPRTDTQYF.

V is TRBV2 and J is TRBJ2-7, with 9 bases that match TRBD1. The germline V gene encodes CDR1 SNHLY and CDR2 FYNNEI. V gave up 4 bases and J gave up 3 bases; unmatched junction bases: 1. The CDR3 is 13 amino acids. The CDR3 loop reads CASSGDRDYEQYF. The CDR3 bases are TGTGCCAGCAGTGGGGACAGGGACTACGAGCAGTACTTC.

This clonotype was seen a handful of times. The gene calls are TRBV2 and TRBJ2-1; D unresolved. The CDR3 covers 12 residues. The ends were cut back, 5 bases at V and 12 bases at J, with 14 bases in the middle. Germline V CDR1 and CDR2: SNHLY, FYNNEI. The CDR3 spells CASSTVRRGQFF. The CDR3 DNA follows: TGTGCCAGCAGTACGGTCCGACGAGGGCAGTTCTTC.

This chain's CDR3 is CASSLGTDLYEQYF. CDR3 bases: TGTGCCAGCAGCTTAGGGACAGACCTCTACGAGCAGTACTTC. The chain recombines TRBV7-2 with TRBJ2-7, with D tentatively TRBD1 (6 bases). The ends were cut back, 1 base at V and 3 bases at J, with 10 bases in the middle. CDR1 SGHTA and CDR2 FQGNSA come from the germline V gene. CDR3 length: 14 amino acids.

The rearrangement links TRBV7-2 to TRBJ1-5, with D possibly matching TRBD1 (5 bases). There are 15 residues in the CDR3. The V gene's germline CDR1 is SGHTA and CDR2 FQGNSA. V was clipped by 5 bases and J by 4 bases, with 15 bases between them. The CDR3 nucleotides read TGTGCCAGCAGCCCCCAGGGAAACCAGAATCAGCCCCAGCATTTT. It specifies CASSPQGNQNQPQHF.

This clonotype has a handful of counts. The V call is TRBV5-1, the J call TRBJ2-1; D gene ambiguous. The CDR3 has 14 amino acids. The V gene's germline CDR1 is SGHRS and CDR2 YFSETQ. The V gene lost 0 bases and the J gene lost 10 bases, with 14 bases spanning the gap. This CDR3 is CASSLATPGREQFF. The CDR3 nucleotides read TGCGCCAGCAGCTTGGCCACACCGGGTCGGGAGCAGTTCTTC.

DNA for the CDR3: TGTGCCAGCAGTTTACTTGGGCAGAGCACAGATACGCAGTATTTT. This translates into CASSLLGQSTDTQYF. The V and J genes are TRBV27 and TRBJ2-3, with unresolved D. Trimming cost V 2 bases and J 0 bases, with 9 bases left between them. Per germline, CDR1 MNHEY and CDR2 SMNVEV (reference sequence). The CDR3 has 15 residues.

This clonotype was seen a handful of times. The rearrangement links TRBV20-1 to TRBJ2-7, with TRBD2 matching over 9 bases. Germline loops: CDR1 DFQATT, CDR2 SNEGSKA (reference sequence). The trim removed 0 bases at V and 3 bases at J, leaving 6 bases unmatched. CDR3 length: 15 residues. CDR3 nucleotide sequence: TGCAGTGCTAGAGATGGGGGACTAGCTATCTACGAGCAGTACTTC. Protein: CSARDGGLAIYEQYF.

The chain combines TRBV4-1 with TRBJ1-4; D is undetermined. The CDR3 is 15 amino acids. Germline V CDR1 and CDR2: MGHRA, YSYEKL. V lost 1 base, J lost 2 bases, and 8 bases lay in between. The CDR3 DNA sequence: TGCGCCAGCAGCCAAGGGGAACCGACTAATGAAAAACTGTTTTTT. Amino acids: CASSQGEPTNEKLFF.

This chain uses TRBV20-1 with TRBJ2-2; D is ambiguous. Deletions cut 0 bases from V and 4 bases from J, with 9 bases between. The CDR3 length is 14 residues. Germline V lookup: CDR1 DFQATT, CDR2 SNEGSKA (reference sequence). For the CDR3, the DNA is TGCAGTGCTAGAGATGAACACTTCACCGGGGAGCTGTTTTTT. Amino acids: CSARDEHFTGELFF.

This rearrangement joins TRBV6-5 to TRBJ2-2, with TRBD1 matching 11 bases. Unmatched junction bases numbered 12, after V lost 6 bases and J lost 6 bases. The germline gives CDR1 MNHEY, CDR2 SVGAGI. This CDR3 is built from 17 residues. In DNA, the CDR3 is TGTGCCAGCAGCCCTACTCGAGGGACAGGGGGTTCCGGGGAGCTGTTTTTT. Its protein product is CASSPTRGTGGSGELFF.

This chain links TRBV6-1 with TRBJ2-7; possibly TRBD2 for D (6 bases). CDR3 length equals 15 residues. V dropped 4 bases and J dropped 3 bases, with 16 bases sitting between them. In germline, CDR1 is MNHNS, CDR2 SASEGT. The CDR3 coding sequence is TGTGCCAGCAGTGCCCTAGGGACCGGGGGCTACGAGCAGTACTTC. This encodes CASSALGTGGYEQYF.

This clonotype was observed a handful of times. V usage is TRBV4-1 and J usage is TRBJ1-2, with a weak D call TRBD1 (6 bases). Trimming shortened V by 2 bases and J by 0 bases, and 10 bases separated the two germline ends. The germline CDR1 and CDR2 sequences are MGHRA and YSYEKL. This CDR3 contains 15 residues. CDR3 sequence: CASSQRTASNYGYTF. The CDR3 DNA reads TGCGCCAGCAGCCAACGGACAGCTTCTAACTATGGCTACACCTTC.

In DNA form, the CDR3 reads TGCAGTGCTAGAGATCCGGGCGGGGGGGCTGATACGCAGTATTTT. The encoded protein is CSARDPGGGADTQYF. The rearrangement joins TRBV20-1 to TRBJ2-3; 9 bases fit TRBD2. The ends lost 0 bases at V and 6 bases at J; junction bases unmatched: 7. The length of the CDR3 is 15 residues. Germline V gene data show CDR1 as DFQATT and CDR2 as SNEGSKA (reference sequence).

This clonotype was counted a few times. This rearrangement joins TRBV20-1 to TRBJ2-1, with 9 bases that match TRBD1. Germline V gene data show CDR1 as DFQATT and CDR2 as SNEGSKA (reference sequence). J was trimmed by 4 bases and V by 6 bases; bases with no gene match: 10. This CDR3 has 15 residues. CDR3 region: CSARDRVGGYNEQFF. DNA for the CDR3: TGCAGTGCGCGGGACAGGGTTGGGGGGTACAATGAGCAGTTCTTC.

This clonotype was found a few times. The chain employs TRBV7-3 and TRBJ2-3, with D tentatively TRBD2 (6 bases). The CDR3 length is 14 residues. CDR1 is SGHTA, CDR2 FQGTGA, per germline. Trimming pared 5 bases from V and 4 bases from J, leaving 13 bases between. CDR3 in DNA: TGTGCCAGCAGCCACCGTGGGGAGGCAGATACGCAGTATTTT. Translated, it gives CASSHRGEADTQYF. The complete variable domain, with remaining parts taken from reference TRBV7-3 and TRBJ2-3, reads GAGVSQTPSNKVTEKGKYVELRCDPISGHTALYWYRQSLGQGPEFLIYFQGTGAADDSGLPNDRFFAVRPEGSVSTLKIQRTERGDSAVYLCASSHRGEADTQYFGPGTRLTVL.